The sequence of this T cell receptor beta chain was determined in a study of identifying expanded T cells in peripheral blood. The table came from immunoSEQ multiplex PCR; TCRdb's copy has only in-frame clones and leaves some out. The table includes over 100,000 clones, around 90% detected once. The length of the CDR3 is 14 residues. V lost 5 bases to trimming and J lost 0 bases, with 10 bases between them. Germline V gene lookup returns CDR1 LNHNV and CDR2 YYDKDF (reference sequence). Findings and limits, study-wide: Over about two and four weeks, about 16 and 19 clones changed, versus more than 1 between replicates. Roughly two-week clone count variance significantly increased as total template count grew.

This clone was counted once. Antigen specificity is unknown. During the collection period, no donor immune events like infections were recorded. Source material: blood. The source of this sequence is a person aged 18-70 years in good health. The rearrangement joins TRBV15 to TRBJ1-1, with unresolved D. The CDR3 reads CATSQRNMNTEAFF. The CDR3 nucleotides read TGTGCCACCAGCCAGCGGAATATGAACACTGAAGCTTTCTTT.